One T cell receptor (beta chain) is described in this entry. Original handling: Reference gene primer amplification yielded estimated nucleated cell counts. The assay was immunoSEQ multiplex PCR, and TCRdb's table has in-frame clones only and misses some. V and J calls and clone size are given by that table; D and trimming were obtained from the DNA. The data contain 350,000 to 400,000 clones, about 89% of them singletons. The sample comes from a study of blood T cell repertoires in COVID-19. At the level of the study: Acute and convalescent COVID-19 samples came from the United States, Italy and Spain. T cells, B-cell-depleted T cells, or PBMCs provided the cDNA or gDNA that served as material.

The germline V gene has CDR1 ENHRY and CDR2 SYGVKD. The CDR3 length is 16 residues. Trimming left V 0 bases short and J 1 base short, with 12 bases between. Across about two dozen US areas, participants ranged in age from roughly 18 to 95 years. This chain connects TRBV10-3 to TRBJ1-2; no definite D call. Sequencing used PBMCs or T cells enriched from blood (not recorded which). This TCR was sampled from a woman in her thirties or forties who had been exposed to COVID-19. This CDR3 is CAISESISGDNYGYTF. The CDR3 DNA sequence: TGTGCCATCAGTGAGTCGATCTCTGGAGATAACTATGGCTACACCTTC.